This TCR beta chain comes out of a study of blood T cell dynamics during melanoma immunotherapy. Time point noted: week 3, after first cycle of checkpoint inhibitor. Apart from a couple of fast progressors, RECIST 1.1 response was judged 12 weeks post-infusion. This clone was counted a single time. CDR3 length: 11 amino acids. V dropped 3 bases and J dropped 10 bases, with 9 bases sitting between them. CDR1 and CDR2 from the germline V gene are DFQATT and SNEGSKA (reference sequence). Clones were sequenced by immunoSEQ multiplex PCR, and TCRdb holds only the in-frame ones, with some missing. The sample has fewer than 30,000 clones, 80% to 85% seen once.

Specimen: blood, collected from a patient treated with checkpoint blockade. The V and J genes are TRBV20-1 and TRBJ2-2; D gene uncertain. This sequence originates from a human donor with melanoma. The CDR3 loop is CSASYPPELFF. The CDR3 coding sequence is TGCAGTGCTAGTTACCCTCCGGAGCTGTTTTTT.